Listed below are T cell receptor beta chains from one sample, sequenced in a study of patients and donors after allogeneic stem cell transplantation. TCRdb itself ran the RT-PCR reads through MiXCR, one entry per CDR3 protein. Of roughly 960,000 distinct CDR3 sequences listed, roughly 17% were seen once; the top ten hold 5% to 6.5%. What was sequenced was blood, either unsorted or a sorted T cell fraction (not recorded which). The source is a human donor who was either an allogeneic HSCT recipient or a stem cell or donor lymphocyte infusion donor (not recorded which). It is not recorded whose cells these are; they may come from a transplant donor. Each CDR3 is given without its conserved first and last residue.

V	J	CDR3
TRBV12-3/TRBV12-4	TRBJ2-1	ASTGGTKGWDEQF
TRBV7-9	TRBJ1-2	ASSFRDRDYGYT
TRBV12-3/TRBV12-4	TRBJ1-4	ASSLEPRVEKLF
TRBV7-2	TRBJ2-1	ASSPGLNSYNEQF
TRBV12-3/TRBV12-4	TRBJ2-1	ASSPGLAAYNEQF
TRBV3-1	TRBJ1-3	ASSQVQGVGNTIY
TRBV4-1	TRBJ1-4	ASRGTATNEKLF
TRBV28	TRBJ2-7	ASSLLEANEQY
TRBV2	TRBJ2-5	ASSARGLRETQY
TRBV12-3/TRBV12-4	TRBJ1-6	ASTPRAFGNSPLH
TRBV15	TRBJ2-2	ATSGPGLPNTGELF
TRBV5-1	TRBJ1-1	ASSSVGTGGTEAF
TRBV27	TRBJ1-2	ASSLSRGQGYT